The next 22 T cell receptor beta chains were all read from a single sample in a study of Graves' ophthalmopathy and Graves' hyperthyroidism. Investigators amplified TCR beta CDR3 regions from RNA transcripts. RT-PCR was first run with HTBI primers, then multiplex PCR in a second round. One entry per CDR3 protein, called by TCRdb with MiXCR from the multiplex PCR reads. The table shows around 1,200,000 distinct CDR3 sequences, with about 36% occurring only once. The sequenced sample was peripheral blood or thyroid tissue (not recorded which). These receptors were collected from an adult man with Graves' hyperthyroidism.

This clonotype was counted at least ten times. The genes are TRBV11-1 and TRBJ2-5, with D perhaps TRBD2 (5 bases). This CDR3 is 13 amino acids long. The V gene's germline CDR1 is SGHAT and CDR2 FQDESV (reference sequence). The germline V and J ends were trimmed by 4 bases and 0 bases, with 6 bases remaining between them. CDR3 DNA: TGTGCCAGCAGCTGGGAGTACCAAGAGACCCAGTACTTC. It codes for CASSWEYQETQYF.

Only a few counts were recorded for this clonotype. This chain connects TRBV6-5 to TRBJ1-6; 11 bases fit TRBD1. With V trimmed by 2 bases and J by 4 bases, 1 base remained unmatched. Germline CDR1 reads MNHEY; CDR2 reads SVGAGI. The CDR3 has 16 amino acids. CDR3 DNA: TGTGCCAGCAGTTACGGGACAGGGGGGTATAATTCACCCCTCCACTTT. Translating gives CASSYGTGGYNSPLHF.

This chain uses TRBV6-5 with TRBJ2-7, with D tentatively TRBD1 or TRBD2 (5 bases each). The germline CDR1 and CDR2 sequences are MNHEY and SVGAGI. Trimming removed 5 bases from V and 1 base from J, with 15 bases in between. The CDR3 consists of 15 residues. CDR3 sequence reads: CASSEATGTSYEQYF. CDR3 sequence (DNA): TGTGCCAGCAGTGAAGCTACGGGGACGTCCTACGAGCAGTACTTC.

This clonotype has at least ten counts. The V call is TRBV12-3 or TRBV12-4, the J call TRBJ1-1; D ambiguous. V lost 1 base and J 10 bases, leaving 10 bases between the germline ends. The CDR3 runs 12 residues. The CDR3 nucleotides read TGTGCCAGCAGTTTAGGGATCGTGGGAGCTTTCTTT. Protein: CASSLGIVGAFF.

CDR3 sequence: CASFLRRASYGYTF. CDR3 bases: TGTGCCAGCTTCCTGAGACGGGCCTCCTATGGCTACACCTTC. The genes are TRBV7-9 and TRBJ1-2; no clear D gene. Germline CDR1 SEHNR, CDR2 FQNEAQ (reference sequence). Trimming left V 8 bases short and J 4 bases short, with 17 bases between. CDR3 length: 14 amino acids. Variable domain in full (rest from reference TRBV7-9 and TRBJ1-2): DTGVSQNPRHKITKRGQNVTFRCDPISEHNRLYWYRQTLGQGPEFLTYFQNEAQLEKSRLLSDRFSAERPKGSFSTLEIQRTEQGDSAMYLCASFLRRASYGYTFGSGTRLTVV.

This clonotype was seen only once. The rearrangement joins TRBV29-1 to TRBJ2-6, with 9 nucleotides matching TRBD1. Germline CDR1 is SQVTM and CDR2 is ANQGSEA. CDR3 length: 15 amino acids. J gave up 7 bases and V 3 bases, and 7 bases lay outside the gene matches. CDR3 nucleotides: TGCAGCGTTGAGAGCGCGGACAGGGGAGCCAACGTCCTGACTTTC. This codes for CSVESADRGANVLTF.

This clonotype was recorded many times. V gene TRBV4-1 combines with J gene TRBJ1-1, with TRBD1 matching over 7 bases. J gave up 0 bases and V 0 bases, and 4 bases lay outside the gene matches. The CDR3 extends over 16 amino acids. In germline, CDR1 is MGHRA, CDR2 YSYEKL. CDR3 sequence reads: CASSQEPGQMNTEAFF. CDR3 nucleotide sequence: TGCGCCAGCAGCCAAGAACCGGGACAGATGAACACTGAAGCTTTCTTT.

This clonotype has ten or more counts. V gene TRBV24-1 combines with J gene TRBJ2-7; 9 bases agree with TRBD1. The CDR3 spans 14 residues. Germline CDR1 KGHDR, CDR2 SFDVKD. The junction had 3 bases not matched to a gene; V was cut back by 7 bases and J by 0 bases. CDR3 bases: TGTGCCACCAGCCCGGGACAGGGCTCCTACGAGCAGTACTTC. This gives the protein CATSPGQGSYEQYF.

This chain connects TRBV7-2 to TRBJ2-6; D possibly uses TRBD1 or TRBD2 (6 bases each). Trimming shortened V by 4 bases and J by 0 bases, and 19 bases separated the two germline ends. Germline CDR1 reads SGHTA; CDR2 reads FQGNSA. The length of the CDR3 is 19 residues. The CDR3 DNA reads TGTGCCAGCAGCTACCCGGGGGCGAGACAACACTCTGGGGCCAACGTCCTGACTTTC. It encodes CASSYPGARQHSGANVLTF.

V is TRBV28 and J is TRBJ2-7; 10 positions agree with TRBD2. The germline gives CDR1 MDHEN, CDR2 SYDVKM. The CDR3 length is 15 residues. V shed 8 bases, J shed 2 bases, and the junction held 9 bases outside the gene matches. The CDR3 region has the DNA TGTGCCAGCCGCTCTAGCGGGAGTTACACCTACGAGCAGTACTTC. Protein product: CASRSSGSYTYEQYF. Combining the CDR3 with reference TRBV28 and TRBJ2-7 gives the whole variable domain DVKVTQSSRYLVKRTGEKVFLECVQDMDHENMFWYRQDPGLGLRLIYFSYDVKMKEKGDIPEGYSVSREKKERFSLILESASTNQTSMYLCASRSSGSYTYEQYFGPGTRLTVT.

V and J are TRBV7-2 and TRBJ2-6; D gene uncertain. The CDR3 spans 15 residues. CDR1 and CDR2 from the germline V gene are SGHTA and FQGNSA. V lost 4 bases and J 4 bases, leaving 11 bases between the germline ends. The CDR3 protein is CASSWRPTGANVLTF. DNA for the CDR3: TGTGCCAGCAGCTGGAGACCCACGGGGGCCAACGTCCTGACTTTC. Drawing the rest from reference TRBV7-2 and TRBJ2-6, the complete variable domain is GAGVSQSPSNKVTEKGKDVELRCDPISGHTALYWYRQSLGQGLEFLIYFQGNSAPDKSGLPSDRFSAERTGGSVSTLTIQRTQQEDSAVYLCASSWRPTGANVLTFGAGSRLTVL.

This clonotype was detected a few times. The chain uses TRBV14 and TRBJ2-5; maybe TRBD2 (5 bases). The V gene lost 3 bases and the J gene lost 5 bases, with 22 bases spanning the gap. This CDR3 contains 17 residues. Looked up from germline, CDR1 is SGHDN and CDR2 is FVKESK. This CDR3 reads CASSHRAKGVGQETQYF. The CDR3 region has the DNA TGTGCCAGCAGCCATCGAGCGAAGGGAGTCGGGCAGGAGACCCAGTACTTC.

At least ten counts were recorded for this clonotype. This chain links TRBV4-3 with TRBJ1-1; possible D gene TRBD1, 6 bases. CDR3 length equals 15 residues. The V end lost 1 base, the J end lost 1 base, and 10 bases lay between the germline ends. The germline CDR1 and CDR2 sequences are LGHNA and YSLEER. CDR3 bases: TGCGCCAGCAGCCAAGTCCCGACAGGGAACACTGAAGCTTTCTTT. Translating it yields CASSQVPTGNTEAFF.

This clonotype occurred a few times. V gene TRBV28 combines with J gene TRBJ1-1; D is unclear. The length of the CDR3 is 13 residues. Germline lookup yields CDR1 MDHEN and CDR2 SYDVKM. With 7 bases removed from V and 2 bases from J, the gap between germline ends came to 11 bases. The CDR3 region has the DNA TGTGCCAGCACCCTACAGATTAACACTGAAGCTTTCTTT. This encodes CASTLQINTEAFF.

The chain links TRBV13 to TRBJ1-3, with D hard to call. Germline V gene lookup returns CDR1 PRHDT and CDR2 FYEKMQ (reference sequence). Trimming left V 5 bases short and J 4 bases short, with 18 bases between. The CDR3 consists of 16 residues. CDR3 sequence reads: CASSLDSGLRGNTIYF. The CDR3 DNA sequence: TGTGCCAGCAGCCTCGACTCCGGCCTTAGGGGAAACACCATATATTTT. Based on the CDR3 plus reference TRBV13 and TRBJ1-3, the full variable domain is AAGVIQSPRHLIKEKRETATLKCYPIPRHDTVYWYQQGPGQDPQFLISFYEKMQSDKGSIPDRFSAQQFSDYHSELNMSSLELGDSALYFCASSLDSGLRGNTIYFGEGSWLTVV.

This clonotype was observed at least ten times. The chain carries TRBV11-2 and TRBJ1-3; D remains ambiguous. Germline lookup yields CDR1 SGHAT and CDR2 FQNNGV. V dropped 5 bases and J dropped 4 bases, with 9 bases sitting between them. The length of the CDR3 is 13 residues. This CDR3 is CASSVLTGNTIYF. CDR3 bases: TGTGCCAGCAGCGTACTAACGGGAAACACCATATATTTT. Complete variable domain (other parts from reference TRBV11-2 and TRBJ1-3): EAGVAQSPRYKIIEKRQSVAFWCNPISGHATLYWYQQILGQGPKLLIQFQNNGVVDDSQLPKDRFSAERLKGVDSTLKIQPAKLEDSAVYLCASSVLTGNTIYFGEGSWLTVV.

This clonotype was found a few times. The chain recombines TRBV12-3 or TRBV12-4 with TRBJ2-5, with D maybe TRBD1 (6 bases). V lost 5 bases to trimming and J lost 5 bases, with 9 bases between them. The length of the CDR3 is 12 residues. This CDR3 reads CASSDTGETQYF. In DNA, the CDR3 is TGTGCCAGCAGTGACACAGGGGAGACCCAGTACTTC.

There are many counts of this clonotype. This chain uses TRBV20-1 with TRBJ1-5; 7 bases align to TRBD1. The CDR3 is made up of 14 amino acids. Unmatched junction bases numbered 7, after V lost 3 bases and J lost 5 bases. Germline V lookup: CDR1 DFQATT, CDR2 SNEGSKA (reference sequence). The CDR3 region is CSASRGQFDQPQHF. In DNA form, the CDR3 reads TGCAGTGCTAGCCGGGGACAGTTTGATCAGCCCCAGCATTTT.

This clonotype was found many times. The DNA of the CDR3 is TGTGCCAGCAGCTCATTCGACAGGGGAAACACTGAAGCTTTCTTT. It is translated as CASSSFDRGNTEAFF. The rearrangement links TRBV7-9 to TRBJ1-1; 8 nucleotides align to TRBD1. Germline-derived CDR1 and CDR2 are SEHNR and FQNEAQ (reference sequence). With V trimmed by 4 bases and J by 2 bases, 6 bases remained unmatched. The CDR3 has 15 residues.

The chain uses TRBV5-1 and TRBJ1-6; no firm D call. From germline, CDR1 is SGHRS and CDR2 YFSETQ. The length of the CDR3 is 16 residues. V was shortened by 0 bases and J by 3 bases, with 10 bases between the two germline ends. This CDR3 is CASSLVLGHYNSPLHF. DNA of the CDR3: TGCGCCAGCAGCTTGGTTTTGGGCCACTATAATTCACCCCTCCACTTT.

V and J are TRBV29-1 and TRBJ1-2; 8 bases are a match to TRBD1. This CDR3 contains 14 residues. In germline, CDR1 is SQVTM, CDR2 ANQGSEA. In DNA form, the CDR3 reads TGCATCGAGCAGGGGGCGGCCGCTAACTATGGCTACACCTTC. Translated, it gives CIEQGAAANYGYTF.

This clonotype has only a few counts. The V and J genes are TRBV7-9 and TRBJ1-6, with D uncertain. V was cut by 7 bases and J by 5 bases, with 18 bases left in between. Germline CDR1 is SEHNR and CDR2 is FQNEAQ (reference sequence). This CDR3 has 16 residues. The chain's CDR3 is CASTSLALMDNSPLHF. In DNA, the CDR3 is TGTGCCAGCACCTCCTTGGCCCTCATGGATAATTCACCCCTCCACTTT. The full variable domain, in which reference TRBV7-9 and TRBJ1-6 provide the parts outside the CDR3, is DTGVSQNPRHKITKRGQNVTFRCDPISEHNRLYWYRQTLGQGPEFLTYFQNEAQLEKSRLLSDRFSAERPKGSFSTLEIQRTEQGDSAMYLCASTSLALMDNSPLHFGNGTRLTVT.